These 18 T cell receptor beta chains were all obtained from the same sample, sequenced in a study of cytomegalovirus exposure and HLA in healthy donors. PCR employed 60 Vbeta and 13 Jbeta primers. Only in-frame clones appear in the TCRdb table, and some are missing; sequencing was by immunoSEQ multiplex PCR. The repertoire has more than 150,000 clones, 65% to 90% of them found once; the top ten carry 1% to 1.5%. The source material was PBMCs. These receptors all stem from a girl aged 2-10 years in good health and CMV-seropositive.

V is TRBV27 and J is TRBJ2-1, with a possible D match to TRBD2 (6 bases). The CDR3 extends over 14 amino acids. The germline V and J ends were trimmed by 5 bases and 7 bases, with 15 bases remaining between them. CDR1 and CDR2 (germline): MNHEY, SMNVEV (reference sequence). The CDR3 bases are TGTGCCAGCAGTCCTGACCTAGCGTTGAATGAGCAGTTCTTC. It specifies CASSPDLALNEQFF.

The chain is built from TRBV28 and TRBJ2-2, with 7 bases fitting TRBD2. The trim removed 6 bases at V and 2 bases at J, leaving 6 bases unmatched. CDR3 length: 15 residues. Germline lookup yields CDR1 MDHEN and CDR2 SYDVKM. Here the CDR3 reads CASRPAGLNTGELFF. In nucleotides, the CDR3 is TGTGCCAGCAGACCAGCGGGACTCAACACCGGGGAGCTGTTTTTT.

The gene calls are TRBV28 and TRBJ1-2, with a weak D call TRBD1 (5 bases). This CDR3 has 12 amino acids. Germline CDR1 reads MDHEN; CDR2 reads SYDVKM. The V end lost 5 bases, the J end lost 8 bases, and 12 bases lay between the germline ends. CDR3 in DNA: TGTGCCAGCAGTGCGGGGGGGAGGGGCTACACCTTC. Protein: CASSAGGRGYTF.

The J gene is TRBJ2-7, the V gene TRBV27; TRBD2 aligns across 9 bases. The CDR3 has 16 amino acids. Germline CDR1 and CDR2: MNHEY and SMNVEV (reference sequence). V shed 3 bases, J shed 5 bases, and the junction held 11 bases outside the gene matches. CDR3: CASSLRGREGLHEQYF. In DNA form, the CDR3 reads TGTGCCAGCAGTTTGCGGGGGCGGGAGGGCCTCCACGAGCAGTACTTC.

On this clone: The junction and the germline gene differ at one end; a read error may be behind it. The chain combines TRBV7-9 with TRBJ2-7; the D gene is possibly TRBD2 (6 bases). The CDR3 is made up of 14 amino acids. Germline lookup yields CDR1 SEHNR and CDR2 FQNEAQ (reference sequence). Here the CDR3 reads CSSSLAPRTRELYF. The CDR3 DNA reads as TGTTCCAGCAGCTTAGCCCCTAGGACACGGGAGCTCTACTTC.

CDR3 DNA: TGTGCCAGCAGCTTAATGTCCGGGGTCGGGGAGACCCAGTACTTC. This gives the protein CASSLMSGVGETQYF. The V call is TRBV7-3, the J call TRBJ2-5; the D gene is possibly TRBD2 (5 bases). Germline V CDR1 and CDR2: SGHTA, FQGTGA. The CDR3 spans 15 residues. Trimming removed 1 base at V and 5 bases at J, with 14 bases between.

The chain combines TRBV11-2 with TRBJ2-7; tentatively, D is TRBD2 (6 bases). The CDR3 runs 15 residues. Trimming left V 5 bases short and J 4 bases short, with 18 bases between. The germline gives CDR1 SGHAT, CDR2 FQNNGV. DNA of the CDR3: TGTGCCAGCAGCCGGCGGTCCGGAGGGCTTTACGAGCAGTACTTC. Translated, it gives CASSRRSGGLYEQYF.

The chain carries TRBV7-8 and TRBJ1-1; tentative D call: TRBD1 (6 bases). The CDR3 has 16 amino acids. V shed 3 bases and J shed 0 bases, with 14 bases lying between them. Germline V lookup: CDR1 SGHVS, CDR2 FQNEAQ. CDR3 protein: CASSFTRTAMNTEAFF. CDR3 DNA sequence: TGTGCCAGCAGCTTTACGAGGACAGCTATGAACACTGAAGCTTTCTTT.

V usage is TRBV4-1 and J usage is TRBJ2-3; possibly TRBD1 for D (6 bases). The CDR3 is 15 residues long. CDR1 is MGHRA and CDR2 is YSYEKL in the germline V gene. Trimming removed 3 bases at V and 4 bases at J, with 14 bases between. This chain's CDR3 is CASSHGMTGPDTQYF. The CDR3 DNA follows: TGCGCCAGCAGCCATGGGATGACAGGACCAGATACGCAGTATTTT.

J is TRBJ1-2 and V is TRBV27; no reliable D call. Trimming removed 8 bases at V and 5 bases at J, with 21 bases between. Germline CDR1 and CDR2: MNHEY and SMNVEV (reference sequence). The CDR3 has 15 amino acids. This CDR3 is CASGDSVNSYYGYTF. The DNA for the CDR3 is TGTGCCAGCGGAGACTCCGTTAATTCGTATTATGGCTACACCTTC.

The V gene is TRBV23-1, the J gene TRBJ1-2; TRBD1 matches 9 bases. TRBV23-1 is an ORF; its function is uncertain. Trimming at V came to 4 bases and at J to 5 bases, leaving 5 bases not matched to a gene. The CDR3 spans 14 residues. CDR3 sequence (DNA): TGCGCCAGCAGTCCCGTGGGACAGGGATATGGCTACACCTTC. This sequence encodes CASSPVGQGYGYTF.

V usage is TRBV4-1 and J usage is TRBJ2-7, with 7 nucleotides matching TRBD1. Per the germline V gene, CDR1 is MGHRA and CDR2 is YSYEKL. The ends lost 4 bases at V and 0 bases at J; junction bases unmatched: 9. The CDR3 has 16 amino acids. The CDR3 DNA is TGCGCCAGCAGCCGCTTACAGGGGTCGAGCTCCTACGAGCAGTACTTC. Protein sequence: CASSRLQGSSSYEQYF.

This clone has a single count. DNA of the CDR3: TGTGCCAGCGGGTCCCCTAGCGGGTCAGATACGCAGTATTTT. It encodes CASGSPSGSDTQYF. The chain has TRBV28 and TRBJ2-3; 8 bases line up with TRBD2. In germline, CDR1 is MDHEN, CDR2 SYDVKM. The CDR3 contains 14 residues. V was pared by 8 bases and J by 4 bases, with 8 bases of the junction left unmatched. Together with reference TRBV28 and TRBJ2-3, the CDR3 gives the full variable domain: DVKVTQSSRYLVKRTGEKVFLECVQDMDHENMFWYRQDPGLGLRLIYFSYDVKMKEKGDIPEGYSVSREKKERFSLILESASTNQTSMYLCASGSPSGSDTQYFGPGTRLTVL.

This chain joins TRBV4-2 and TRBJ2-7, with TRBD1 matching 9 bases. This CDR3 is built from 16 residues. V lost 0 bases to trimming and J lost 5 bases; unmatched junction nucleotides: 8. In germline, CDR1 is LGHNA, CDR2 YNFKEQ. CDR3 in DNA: TGTGCCAGCAGCCAAGACCTGGGACAGGGTGGACACGAGCAGTACTTC. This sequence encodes CASSQDLGQGGHEQYF.

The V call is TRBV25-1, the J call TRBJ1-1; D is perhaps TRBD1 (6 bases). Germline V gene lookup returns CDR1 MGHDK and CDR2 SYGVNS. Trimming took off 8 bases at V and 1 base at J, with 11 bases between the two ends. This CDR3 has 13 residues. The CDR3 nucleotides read TGTGCCAGCGATCCGGGACAGAACACTGAAGCTTTCTTT. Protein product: CASDPGQNTEAFF.

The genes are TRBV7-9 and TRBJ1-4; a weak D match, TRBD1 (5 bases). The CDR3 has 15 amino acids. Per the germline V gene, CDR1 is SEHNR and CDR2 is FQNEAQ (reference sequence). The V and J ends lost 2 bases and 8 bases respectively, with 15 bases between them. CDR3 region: CASSLSRGRGEKLFF. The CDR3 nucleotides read TGTGCCAGCAGCTTATCGCGGGGCCGAGGGGAAAAACTGTTTTTT.

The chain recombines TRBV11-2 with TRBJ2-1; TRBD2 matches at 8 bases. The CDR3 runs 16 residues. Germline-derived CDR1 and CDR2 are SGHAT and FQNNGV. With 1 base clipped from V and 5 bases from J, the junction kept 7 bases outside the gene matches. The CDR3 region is CASSLGGTSGDNEQFF. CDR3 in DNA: TGTGCCAGCAGCTTAGGTGGGACTAGTGGCGACAATGAGCAGTTCTTC.

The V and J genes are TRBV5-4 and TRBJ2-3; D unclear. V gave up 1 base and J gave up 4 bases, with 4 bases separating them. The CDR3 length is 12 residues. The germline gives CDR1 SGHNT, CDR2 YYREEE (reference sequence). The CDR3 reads CASSLIADTQYF. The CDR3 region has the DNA TGTGCCAGCAGCTTGATCGCAGATACGCAGTATTTT. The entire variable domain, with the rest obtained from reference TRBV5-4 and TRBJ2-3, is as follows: ETGVTQSPTHLIKTRGQQVTLRCSSQSGHNTVSWYQQALGQGPQFIFQYYREEENGRGNFPPRFSGLQFPNYSSELNVNALELDDSALYLCASSLIADTQYFGPGTRLTVL.